Below, 8 T cell receptor beta chains from the same sample are listed, as sequenced in a study of T cell responses to AZD1222 COVID-19 vaccine. Using immunoSEQ multiplex PCR, the repertoire was profiled, and TCRdb retains in-frame clones only, with some absent. The sample consists of approximately 77,000 clones, roughly 90% of them appearing once. Here the sequenced sample was peripheral blood, taken 28 days after the second AZD1222 dose. These receptors were obtained from an adult who received the AZD1222 COVID-19 vaccine.

This clone was seen a single time. The chain has TRBV4-1 and TRBJ2-3, with 7 bases lining up with TRBD2. The CDR3 consists of 14 residues. Germline CDR1 MGHRA, CDR2 YSYEKL. Germline trimming cut 8 bases from V and 4 bases from J; bases unmatched to any gene: 9. CDR3: CASRAGRFSDTQYF. CDR3 sequence (DNA): TGCGCCAGCCGAGCCGGGAGGTTTTCAGATACGCAGTATTTT.

The chain has TRBV27 and TRBJ2-7; a weak D match, TRBD2 (5 bases). The CDR3 spans 12 residues. V was clipped by 4 bases and J by 7 bases, with 11 bases between them. Germline loops: CDR1 MNHEY, CDR2 SMNVEV (reference sequence). Written as DNA, the CDR3 is TGTGCCAGCAGTTACCCCGGGGATGAGCAGTACTTC. Its translation is CASSYPGDEQYF.

J is TRBJ1-2 and V is TRBV13; D gene unclear. The germline V and J ends were trimmed by 1 base and 8 bases, with 11 bases remaining between them. In germline, CDR1 is PRHDT, CDR2 FYEKMQ (reference sequence). The CDR3 contains 13 residues. The CDR3 DNA sequence: TGTGCCAGCAGCTTAGCTATGCTTTCAGGCTACACCTTC. It yields the protein CASSLAMLSGYTF. Complete variable domain (other parts from reference TRBV13 and TRBJ1-2): AAGVIQSPRHLIKEKRETATLKCYPIPRHDTVYWYQQGPGQDPQFLISFYEKMQSDKGSIPDRFSAQQFSDYHSELNMSSLELGDSALYFCASSLAMLSGYTFGSGTRLTVV.

V usage is TRBV30 and J usage is TRBJ1-1; the match to TRBD1 covers 10 bases. This CDR3 contains 14 residues. CDR1 and CDR2 from the germline V gene are GTSNPN and SVGIG (reference sequence). The junction had 3 bases not matched to a gene; V was cut back by 2 bases and J by 3 bases. Written as DNA, the CDR3 is TGTGCCTGGAGTTCAGGACAGGGGGACACTGAAGCTTTCTTT. Translated: CAWSSGQGDTEAFF.

The J gene is TRBJ2-5, the V gene TRBV2; tentatively, D is TRBD1 (5 bases). This CDR3 has 15 residues. CDR1 is SNHLY and CDR2 is FYNNEI in the germline V gene. Trimming removed 7 bases at V and 2 bases at J, with 17 bases between. Here the CDR3 DNA reads TGTGCCAGCACCACCTCAGGGATACGGCAAGAGACCCAGTACTTC. This encodes CASTTSGIRQETQYF.

This chain connects TRBV13 to TRBJ1-4, with D uncertain. Trimming removed 2 bases at V and 4 bases at J, with 5 bases between. The germline V gene encodes CDR1 PRHDT and CDR2 FYEKMQ (reference sequence). CDR3 size: 13 residues. DNA of the CDR3: TGTGCCAGCAGCTTATACCTTAATGAAAAACTGTTTTTT. It translates to CASSLYLNEKLFF.

The chain couples TRBV29-1 to TRBJ1-4; 9 bases agree with TRBD1. CDR1 and CDR2 (germline): SQVTM, ANQGSEA. With 7 bases clipped from V and 8 bases from J, the junction kept 11 bases outside the gene matches. The CDR3 covers 14 residues. The CDR3 spells CSAGQQGAPEKLFF. CDR3 bases: TGCAGCGCCGGACAACAGGGGGCGCCGGAAAAACTGTTTTTT.

This chain connects TRBV7-9 to TRBJ1-2, with D unresolved. There are 13 residues in the CDR3. Germline CDR1 reads SEHNR; CDR2 reads FQNEAQ (reference sequence). The V gene lost 5 bases and the J gene lost 8 bases, with 15 bases spanning the gap. For the CDR3, the DNA is TGTGCCAGCAGCCCGAATTTGAGGTCAGGCTACACCTTC. It translates to CASSPNLRSGYTF.